Included here is one T cell receptor (beta chain) sequence, with context. Its antigen is undetermined. With 60 Vbeta and 13 Jbeta primers, the PCR was carried out. The protocol was immunoSEQ multiplex PCR, while the TCRdb copy is restricted to in-frame clones and leaves out a portion. The sample yields some 110,000 clones, about 61% seen once. The CDR3 has 15 residues. Per the germline V gene, CDR1 is MGHRA and CDR2 is YSYEKL. The V and J ends lost 1 base and 4 bases respectively, with 13 bases between them. The data are from a study of cytomegalovirus exposure and HLA in healthy donors. Study-wide points: Rarity characterized most TCR sequences, yet some public TCRs appeared in many donors.

J is TRBJ1-1 and V is TRBV4-1; the D gene is possibly TRBD1 (6 bases). This receptor was taken from a woman aged 30 to 39 in good health and CMV-seronegative. Sequenced sample: PBMCs. The CDR3 is CASSQAQGTITEAFF. Here the CDR3 DNA reads TGCGCCAGCAGCCAAGCGCAGGGGACGATCACTGAAGCTTTCTTT.